These 9 T cell receptor beta chains originate from one sample sequenced in a study of T cells in Graves' hyperthyroidism and ophthalmopathy. Amplification yielded TCR beta CDR3 regions, with RNA transcripts as the source. The HTBI primer set was used in a first-round RT-PCR of the TCR CDR3. TCRdb itself ran the multiplex PCR reads through MiXCR, one entry per CDR3 protein. The sample has roughly 720,000 distinct CDR3 sequences, 15% to 20% seen once. Source material: blood. Source of these receptors: a man aged 45-65 years with Graves' hyperthyroidism.

This clonotype was recorded many times. This chain links TRBV27 with TRBJ1-2, with 8 nucleotides matching TRBD1. This CDR3 has 15 amino acids. Germline V gene sequence: CDR1 MNHEY, CDR2 SMNVEV (reference sequence). J lost 2 bases, V lost 7 bases, and 9 bases had no gene match. In DNA form, the CDR3 reads TGTGCCAGCAAACGTTCGGGACAGGAGAACTATGGCTACACCTTC. This gives the protein CASKRSGQENYGYTF.

In this sample, this clonotype turned up many times. The chain joins TRBV12-3 or TRBV12-4 to TRBJ2-7, with unresolved D. Trimming removed 3 bases from V and 5 bases from J, with 5 bases in between. The CDR3 runs to 11 residues. DNA for the CDR3: TGTGCCAGCAGTTTCCTTGACGAGCAGTACTTC. It codes for CASSFLDEQYF.

This clonotype was found many times. The rearrangement links TRBV19 to TRBJ1-1; TRBD1 is a possible D gene (5 bases). Germline lookup yields CDR1 LNHDA and CDR2 SQIVND (reference sequence). The CDR3 loop spans 11 amino acids. V lost 8 bases, J lost 5 bases, and 9 bases lay in between. The CDR3 is CASQGRTEAFF. DNA of the CDR3: TGTGCCAGTCAGGGAAGGACTGAAGCTTTCTTT.

The chain combines TRBV5-1 with TRBJ1-1; 8 bases map to TRBD1. V lost 4 bases, J lost 6 bases, and 11 bases stayed unmatched. Germline CDR1 reads SGHRS; CDR2 reads YFSETQ. There are 15 residues in the CDR3. The CDR3 DNA reads as TGCGCCAGCAGCCCAAGGACAGGGTCGAGCGCTGAAGCTTTCTTT. Translation gives CASSPRTGSSAEAFF. Full variable domain (rest looked up from reference TRBV5-1 and TRBJ1-1): KAGVTQTPRYLIKTRGQQVTLSCSPISGHRSVSWYQQTPGQGLQFLFEYFSETQRNKGNFPGRFSGRQFSNSRSEMNVSTLELGDSALYLCASSPRTGSSAEAFFGQGTRLTVV.

V usage is TRBV7-2 and J usage is TRBJ2-1; no clear D gene. The ends were cut back, 1 base at V and 10 bases at J, with 17 bases in the middle. In germline, CDR1 is SGHTA, CDR2 FQGNSA. The CDR3 consists of 15 residues. The CDR3 nucleotides read TGTGCCAGCAGCTTAGGAGACGCCGGGCGGATGGAGCAGTTCTTC. The encoded protein is CASSLGDAGRMEQFF.

This clonotype was seen a few times. This chain links TRBV6-1 with TRBJ1-6; no clear D gene. The germline V gene has CDR1 MNHNS and CDR2 SASEGT. Trimming cost V 3 bases and J 8 bases, with 8 bases left between them. The CDR3 is made up of 13 amino acids. Here the CDR3 reads CASSDSGDSPLHF. The CDR3 DNA follows: TGTGCCAGCAGTGACAGCGGGGATTCACCCCTCCACTTT.

Many counts were recorded for this clonotype. The rearrangement joins TRBV5-1 to TRBJ1-1, with D uncertain. Per germline, CDR1 SGHRS and CDR2 YFSETQ. V lost 4 bases to trimming and J lost 0 bases, with 10 bases between them. The CDR3 totals 14 residues. The CDR3 here is CASSPRRLNTEAFF. The CDR3 coding sequence is TGCGCCAGCAGCCCTAGGAGACTGAACACTGAAGCTTTCTTT.

The V call is TRBV18, the J call TRBJ1-1; tentative D call: TRBD1 (5 bases). CDR1 and CDR2 from the germline V gene are KGHSH and LQKENI. Deletions cut 3 bases from V and 3 bases from J, with 14 bases between. The CDR3 consists of 15 residues. CDR3 bases: TGTGCCAGCTCACCGTCTGGGGGAGGTGACACTGAAGCTTTCTTT. Protein product: CASSPSGGGDTEAFF.

This clonotype was counted at least ten times. Its ends do not fully match the called genes, so a read error is possible. This rearrangement joins TRBV5-1 to TRBJ2-3; 10 bases align to TRBD2. The CDR3 has 16 residues. Germline values: CDR1 SGHRS, CDR2 YFSETQ. The DNA for the CDR3 is TGTGCCAGCAGCTTAGGCACTAGCGGGATCACAGATACGCAGTATTTT. Encoded protein: CASSLGTSGITDTQYF.